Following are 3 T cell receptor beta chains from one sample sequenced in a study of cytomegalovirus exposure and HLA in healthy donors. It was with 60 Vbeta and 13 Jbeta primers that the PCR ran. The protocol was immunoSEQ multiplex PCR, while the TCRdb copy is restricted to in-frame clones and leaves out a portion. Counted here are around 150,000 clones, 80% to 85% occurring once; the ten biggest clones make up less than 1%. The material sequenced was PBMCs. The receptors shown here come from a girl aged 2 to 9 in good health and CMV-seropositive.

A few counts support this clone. As DNA, the CDR3 is TGTGCCAGCACCAGAGGAAACCCTTACAATGAGCAGTTCTTC. Its translation is CASTRGNPYNEQFF. This rearrangement joins TRBV6-8 to TRBJ2-1; D is unresolved. Germline V CDR1 and CDR2: MNHGY, SAAAGT. Between the trimmed V and J ends, which lost 7 bases and 4 bases, there was a span of 14 bases. This CDR3 has 14 residues.

The CDR3 region is CASSLGLLRRGYNEQFF. The CDR3 DNA reads TGCGCCAGCAGCTTGGGGTTGTTGCGCCGGGGGTACAATGAGCAGTTCTTC. The chain links TRBV5-1 to TRBJ2-1; D possibly corresponds to TRBD2 (6 bases). Germline lookup yields CDR1 SGHRS and CDR2 YFSETQ. The CDR3 length is 17 residues. V lost 0 bases to trimming and J lost 4 bases, with 17 bases between them.

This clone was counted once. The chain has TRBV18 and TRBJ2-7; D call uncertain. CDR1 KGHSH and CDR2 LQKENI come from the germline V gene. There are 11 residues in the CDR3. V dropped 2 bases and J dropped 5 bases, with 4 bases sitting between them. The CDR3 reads CASSPRDEQYF. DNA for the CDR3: TGTGCCAGCTCACCAAGAGACGAGCAGTACTTC.